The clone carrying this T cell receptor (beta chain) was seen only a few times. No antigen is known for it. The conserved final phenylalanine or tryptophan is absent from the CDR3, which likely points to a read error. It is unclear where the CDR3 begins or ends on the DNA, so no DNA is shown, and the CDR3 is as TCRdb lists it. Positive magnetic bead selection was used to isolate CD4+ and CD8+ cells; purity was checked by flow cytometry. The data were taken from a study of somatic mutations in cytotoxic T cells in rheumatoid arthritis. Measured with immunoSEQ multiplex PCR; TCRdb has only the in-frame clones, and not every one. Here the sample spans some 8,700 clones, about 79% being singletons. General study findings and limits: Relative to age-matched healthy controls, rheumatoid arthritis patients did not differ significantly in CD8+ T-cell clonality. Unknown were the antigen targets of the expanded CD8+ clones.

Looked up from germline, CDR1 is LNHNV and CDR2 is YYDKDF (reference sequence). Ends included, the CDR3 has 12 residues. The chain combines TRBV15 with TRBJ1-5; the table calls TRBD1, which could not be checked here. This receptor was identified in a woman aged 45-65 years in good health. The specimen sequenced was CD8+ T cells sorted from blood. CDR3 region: CATSSGAQPQNL.